This is a list of T cell receptor beta chains from one sample in a study of T cell responses to AZD1222 COVID-19 vaccine. The protocol was immunoSEQ multiplex PCR, while the TCRdb copy is restricted to in-frame clones and leaves out a portion. Of over 150,000 clones listed, 90% to 95% are singletons. Source: peripheral blood, taken 28 days after the second AZD1222 dose. The receptors shown here come from an adult who received the AZD1222 COVID-19 vaccine. Both conserved end residues are part of each CDR3. A D gene is named only where the DNA matches it firmly. Clone size, where shown, is once, few, many, or a class for clones that have expanded.

D	J	V	size	DNA	CDR3
TRBD1	TRBJ2-1	TRBV28	.	TGTGCCAGCAGACGGGACAGCTTAGCCGATGAGCAGTTCTTC	CASRRDSLADEQFF
TRBD1	TRBJ2-1	TRBV2	.	TGTGCCAGCACTAGAGACAGGGTTAGTAGCTTCGAGCAGTTCTTC	CASTRDRVSSFEQFF
.	TRBJ1-3	TRBV21-1	.	TGTGCCAGCAGCATCGAGGAGGGAAGAGGTGGAAACACCATATATTTT	CASSIEEGRGGNTIYF
TRBD1	TRBJ1-1	TRBV27	.	TGTGCCAGCACTTCTGGACAGGGCCTCACTGAAGCTTTCTTT	CASTSGQGLTEAFF
TRBD2	TRBJ2-5	TRBV14	.	TGTGCCAGCAGCCAAGATGCCCGGCGGGGGGGCCGAGAGACCCAGTACTTC	CASSQDARRGGRETQYF
.	TRBJ2-7	TRBV6-2/TRBV6-3	.	TGTGCCAGCAGTTACTCTTTCGGGACCTCCTACGAGCAGTACTTC	CASSYSFGTSYEQYF
.	TRBJ2-2	TRBV9	once	TGTGCCAGCAGCGTAGAGGTAACCGGGGAGCTGTTTTTT	CASSVEVTGELFF
.	TRBJ2-3	TRBV3-1/TRBV3-2	.	TGTGCCAGCAGCCAGGATCCGGGCCCCGCGGATACGCAGTATTTT	CASSQDPGPADTQYF
.	TRBJ2-1	TRBV28	once	TGTGCCAGCAGTTTACGGGGGGACAGAAGTTACTTTATCTCCTACAATGAGCAGTTCTTC	CASSLRGDRSYFISYNEQFF
.	TRBJ2-7	TRBV6-2/TRBV6-3	once	TGTGCCAGCAGTTCAGCCAGCTACGAGCAGTACTTC	CASSSASYEQYF
.	TRBJ1-2	TRBV19	.	TGTGCCAGTACCCCGACTGCGGGAGAAAACTATGGCTACACCTTC	CASTPTAGENYGYTF
.	TRBJ1-1	TRBV14	.	TGTGCCAGCAGCCAAAATTTTCTTGGGGCTTTCTTT	CASSQNFLGAFF
.	TRBJ2-1	TRBV12-3/TRBV12-4	few	TGTGCCAGCAGTTTTAGGGGTGAGCAGTTCTTC	CASSFRGEQFF
.	TRBJ2-3	TRBV4-2	.	TGTGCCAGCAGCCAAGATCCGGGGGCAGATACGCAGTATTTT	CASSQDPGADTQYF
.	TRBJ1-2	TRBV4-3	.	TGCGCCAGCAGCCAATACAGGTTTGGTGTTGGCTACACCTTC	CASSQYRFGVGYTF
TRBD1	TRBJ1-2	TRBV25-1	.	TGTGCCAGCAGTGATGTGACAGGGATTTATGGCTACACCTTC	CASSDVTGIYGYTF
TRBD1	TRBJ1-3	TRBV7-9	.	TGTGCCAGCAGCTTATATGTCACAGGGGTTGGAAACACCATATATTTT	CASSLYVTGVGNTIYF
.	TRBJ1-3	TRBV6-1	.	TGTGCCAGCAGTGAAGCCACATCCAGAAACACCATATATTTT	CASSEATSRNTIYF
.	TRBJ1-3	TRBV7-8	.	TGTGCCAGCAGTTACGTTCGGGCTGGGGGTCCAAGGTCTGGAAACACCATATATTTT	CASSYVRAGGPRSGNTIYF
.	TRBJ1-4	TRBV10-3	.	TGTGCCATCAGTGAGTCGAGCAGGGGACCAGAAAAACTGTTTTTT	CAISESSRGPEKLFF
TRBD1	TRBJ1-3	TRBV7-6	.	TGTGCCAGCAGCGTACGATCAGGGGGAAGAGGAAACACCATATATTTT	CASSVRSGGRGNTIYF
.	TRBJ2-5	TRBV11-3	.	TGTGCCAGCAGCTTAGAGGAGACCCAGTACTTC	CASSLEETQYF
.	TRBJ1-1	TRBV19	.	TGTGCCAGTAGTATAGAGGGCCGGGGCACTGAAGCTTTCTTT	CASSIEGRGTEAFF
.	TRBJ2-7	TRBV25-1	.	TGTGCCAGCAGTGAAGGGACCTACGAGCAGTACTTC	CASSEGTYEQYF
TRBD2	TRBJ2-3	TRBV7-3	.	TGTGCCAGCAGCTCAACCGTACTAGCGGGAGCAGATACGCAGTATTTT	CASSSTVLAGADTQYF
.	TRBJ2-1	TRBV11-2	.	TGTGCCAGCAGCTTAGGGGGCTACTACAATGAGCAGTTCTTC	CASSLGGYYNEQFF
.	TRBJ1-6	TRBV18	.	TGTGCCAGCTCACCCTCCAGGGAGCTGGGTTCACCCCTCCACTTT	CASSPSRELGSPLHF
TRBD1	TRBJ1-5	TRBV19	once	TGTGCCAGTACCCAGGGAAGGGGGCGTAGTCAGCCCCAGCATTTT	CASTQGRGRSQPQHF
.	TRBJ1-1	TRBV7-2	.	TGTGCCAGCAGCTTAAGCACTGAGGTCGCTGAAGCTTTCTTT	CASSLSTEVAEAFF
.	TRBJ1-1	TRBV13	.	TGTGCCAGCACCGACGGGGTTCTGAACACTGAAGCTTTCTTT	CASTDGVLNTEAFF
.	TRBJ2-7	TRBV11-3	.	TGTGCCAGCAGCAAGCGGCCCCTTAGCTCCTACGAGCAGTACTTC	CASSKRPLSSYEQYF
.	TRBJ1-1	TRBV28	once	TGTGCCAGCAGCGGTCTTGGAGCTTTCTTT	CASSGLGAFF
.	TRBJ1-1	TRBV19	.	TGTGCCAGTAATGGGGGGCGCGGAGCTTTCTTT	CASNGGRGAFF